A selection of T cell receptor beta chains follows, all from one sample in a study of blood T cells in healthy people across ages. TCRdb re-called the 5' RACE reads with MiXCR, one entry per CDR3 protein. The table records some 370,000 distinct CDR3 sequences, 52% of them present only once. Sequenced sample: blood. The receptors were gathered from a man aged 60 to 69 in good health. CDR3s include the opening cysteine and the closing phenylalanine or tryptophan. Fields, in order: J gene, V gene, D gene, CDR3 protein. The D gene is left open where the match is weak.

j_call: TRBJ2-7; v_call: TRBV9; d_call: .; cdr3_aa: CASSLRSQGLSSYNEQYF
j_call: TRBJ1-1; v_call: TRBV25-1; d_call: .; cdr3_aa: CASKGVKNTEAFF
j_call: TRBJ2-3; v_call: TRBV11-2; d_call: .; cdr3_aa: CASSLVAGSVPETQYF
j_call: TRBJ2-3; v_call: TRBV20-1; d_call: TRBD1; cdr3_aa: CSARGTGAGTDTQYF
j_call: TRBJ2-5; v_call: TRBV20-1; d_call: TRBD2; cdr3_aa: CSAKGLAGEGQYF
j_call: TRBJ1-6; v_call: TRBV25-1; d_call: .; cdr3_aa: CASSEGTPGSYNSPLHF
j_call: TRBJ2-7; v_call: TRBV5-6; d_call: .; cdr3_aa: CASSPGPSYEQYF
j_call: TRBJ2-3; v_call: TRBV6-5; d_call: .; cdr3_aa: CASSPTGRNTQYF
j_call: TRBJ1-2; v_call: TRBV29-1; d_call: .; cdr3_aa: CSARDSYGYTF
j_call: TRBJ2-7; v_call: TRBV6-2/TRBV6-3; d_call: .; cdr3_aa: CASSYEGHADEQYF
j_call: TRBJ2-1; v_call: TRBV7-2; d_call: TRBD2; cdr3_aa: CASSYRAGGLYNEQFF
j_call: TRBJ2-1; v_call: TRBV12-3/TRBV12-4; d_call: TRBD2; cdr3_aa: CASSLGASGDNEQFF
j_call: TRBJ2-7; v_call: TRBV12-3/TRBV12-4; d_call: TRBD2; cdr3_aa: CASSLVPSGFLGYEQYF
j_call: .; v_call: TRBV5-1; d_call: TRBD1; cdr3_aa: CASSPGGSWETQYF
j_call: TRBJ2-6; v_call: TRBV15; d_call: .; cdr3_aa: CATSRLTGRSGANVLTF
j_call: TRBJ2-5; v_call: TRBV30; d_call: .; cdr3_aa: CAWKGYQETQYF
j_call: .; v_call: TRBV9; d_call: TRBD1; cdr3_aa: CASSATQGGEETQYF
j_call: TRBJ2-6; v_call: TRBV6-1; d_call: .; cdr3_aa: CASILQSSGANVLTF
j_call: TRBJ2-7; v_call: TRBV7-2; d_call: .; cdr3_aa: CASSPHGVYEQYF
j_call: TRBJ2-7; v_call: TRBV6-1; d_call: .; cdr3_aa: CASSEEGYEQYF
j_call: TRBJ2-7; v_call: TRBV6-2/TRBV6-3; d_call: .; cdr3_aa: CASSRSAGYYEQYF
j_call: TRBJ2-7; v_call: TRBV10-3; d_call: TRBD1; cdr3_aa: CAISVGQAYEQYF
j_call: TRBJ2-4; v_call: TRBV10-2; d_call: TRBD2; cdr3_aa: CASSEIAGLAKNIQYF
j_call: TRBJ2-3; v_call: TRBV11-2; d_call: .; cdr3_aa: CASSGEDYWDTQYF
j_call: .; v_call: TRBV6-1; d_call: TRBD2; cdr3_aa: CASSRPTSGRFIYEQYF
j_call: TRBJ2-7; v_call: TRBV6-1; d_call: TRBD1; cdr3_aa: CATLRGQGSYEQYF
j_call: .; v_call: TRBV7-3; d_call: .; cdr3_aa: CASSLGVGGFETQYF
j_call: TRBJ2-7; v_call: TRBV28; d_call: TRBD2; cdr3_aa: CASTIGSSGSYEQYF
j_call: TRBJ2-5; v_call: TRBV7-2; d_call: .; cdr3_aa: CASSLGLGGETQYF
j_call: TRBJ2-1; v_call: TRBV3-1; d_call: TRBD2; cdr3_aa: CASSQERGGQNEQFF
j_call: TRBJ2-1; v_call: TRBV20-1; d_call: .; cdr3_aa: CSARVGTLQSNEQFF
j_call: TRBJ2-5; v_call: TRBV7-2; d_call: .; cdr3_aa: CASSPRGGSEETQYF
j_call: TRBJ2-7; v_call: TRBV20-1; d_call: TRBD1; cdr3_aa: CSASWTGSSYEQYF
j_call: TRBJ2-1; v_call: TRBV6-6; d_call: TRBD2; cdr3_aa: CASSPRREESHNEQFF
j_call: TRBJ2-7; v_call: TRBV9; d_call: TRBD2; cdr3_aa: CASSPTSVRVYEQYF
j_call: TRBJ2-1; v_call: TRBV7-2; d_call: .; cdr3_aa: CASSFGAQEQFF
j_call: TRBJ2-5; v_call: TRBV10-3; d_call: .; cdr3_aa: CAISEGEINEQYF
j_call: TRBJ2-7; v_call: TRBV12-3/TRBV12-4; d_call: TRBD2; cdr3_aa: CASSAPSGRFNEQYF
j_call: TRBJ1-1; v_call: TRBV2; d_call: .; cdr3_aa: CASSEARAKPNTEAFF